These T cell receptor beta chains were read from a single sample in a study of blood T cell repertoires in COVID-19. Sequenced by immunoSEQ multiplex PCR; TCRdb stores in-frame clones only, minus some. The sample gives 150,000 to 200,000 clones, 79% of which show up once; 15% to 20% is in the top ten. The sample comprised peripheral blood. The origin of the receptors is a man between 60 and 75 years old with active or convalescent COVID-19. Both conserved end residues are part of each CDR3. Fields, in order: clone size, D gene, V gene, J gene, CDR3 protein, CDR3 DNA. A D gene is named only where the DNA matches it firmly. Clone size is given for some rows only: seen once, a few or many times, or a class if the clone is expanded.

clone_size: NA
d_call: NA
v_call: TRBV4-2
j_call: TRBJ2-2
cdr3_aa: CASSQPSGTTGELFF
cdr3_nt: TGTGCCAGCAGCCAACCCTCCGGGACTACCGGGGAGCTGTTTTTT

clone_size: NA
d_call: NA
v_call: TRBV7-6
j_call: TRBJ2-2
cdr3_aa: CASSLEAGVNTGELFF
cdr3_nt: TGTGCCAGCAGCTTAGAAGCAGGGGTCAACACCGGGGAGCTGTTTTTT

clone_size: few
d_call: NA
v_call: TRBV7-2
j_call: TRBJ2-7
cdr3_aa: CASSPSGRFYEQYF
cdr3_nt: TGTGCCAGCAGTCCCAGCGGGCGTTTTTACGAGCAGTACTTC

clone_size: NA
d_call: TRBD2
v_call: TRBV7-2
j_call: TRBJ2-1
cdr3_aa: CASSSAGTSGRLFF
cdr3_nt: TGTGCCAGCAGCTCCGCCGGGACTAGCGGGAGACTGTTCTTC

clone_size: NA
d_call: NA
v_call: TRBV9
j_call: TRBJ2-5
cdr3_aa: CASSVASTRILQTQYF
cdr3_nt: TGTGCCAGCAGCGTAGCGAGTACTAGAATCTTGCAGACCCAGTACTTC

clone_size: NA
d_call: NA
v_call: TRBV10-3
j_call: TRBJ1-1
cdr3_aa: CAISESRILNTEAFF
cdr3_nt: TGTGCCATCAGTGAGTCGAGGATCCTGAACACTGAAGCTTTCTTT

clone_size: once
d_call: TRBD1
v_call: TRBV30
j_call: TRBJ2-1
cdr3_aa: CAWSTGTENNEQFF
cdr3_nt: TGTGCCTGGAGCACCGGGACAGAGAACAATGAGCAGTTCTTC

clone_size: NA
d_call: NA
v_call: TRBV7-9
j_call: TRBJ2-2
cdr3_aa: CASSPYRANTGELFF
cdr3_nt: TGTGCCAGCAGCCCCTACAGGGCGAACACCGGGGAGCTGTTTTTT

clone_size: NA
d_call: NA
v_call: TRBV24-1
j_call: TRBJ1-2
cdr3_aa: CATSDPGIGRDDYGYTF
cdr3_nt: TGTGCCACCAGTGATCCTGGTATCGGGAGGGACGACTATGGCTACACCTTC

clone_size: NA
d_call: NA
v_call: TRBV19
j_call: TRBJ1-2
cdr3_aa: CASSRAISNYGYTF
cdr3_nt: TGTGCCAGTAGCCGAGCGATCAGCAACTATGGCTACACCTTC

clone_size: many
d_call: NA
v_call: TRBV12-3/TRBV12-4
j_call: TRBJ2-1
cdr3_aa: CASSLFNLNEQFF
cdr3_nt: TGTGCCAGCAGTTTATTTAATTTGAATGAGCAGTTCTTC

clone_size: NA
d_call: TRBD2
v_call: TRBV2
j_call: TRBJ2-5
cdr3_aa: CASSEGLAAQETQYF
cdr3_nt: TGTGCCAGCAGTGAGGGACTAGCGGCGCAAGAGACCCAGTACTTC

clone_size: NA
d_call: TRBD1
v_call: TRBV24-1
j_call: TRBJ2-5
cdr3_aa: CATSDSTGAFQETQYF
cdr3_nt: TGTGCCACCAGTGATTCGACAGGGGCCTTCCAAGAGACCCAGTACTTC

clone_size: NA
d_call: TRBD2
v_call: TRBV3-1/TRBV3-2
j_call: TRBJ2-3
cdr3_aa: CASSHLEAGTSTDTQYF
cdr3_nt: TGTGCCAGCAGCCACCTTGAAGCGGGGACCAGCACAGATACGCAGTATTTT

clone_size: NA
d_call: NA
v_call: TRBV4-1
j_call: TRBJ2-7
cdr3_aa: CASSQVSGVLSYEQYF
cdr3_nt: TGCGCCAGCAGCCAAGTTTCGGGTGTCCTATCCTACGAGCAGTACTTC

clone_size: NA
d_call: TRBD1
v_call: TRBV20-1
j_call: TRBJ1-1
cdr3_aa: CSASGTGKVRAFF
cdr3_nt: TGCAGTGCTAGTGGGACAGGGAAAGTGAGAGCTTTCTTT

clone_size: NA
d_call: TRBD1
v_call: TRBV5-4
j_call: TRBJ2-2
cdr3_aa: CASSLGTGSDGELFF
cdr3_nt: TGTGCCAGCAGCTTGGGGACAGGGTCGGACGGGGAGCTGTTTTTT

clone_size: NA
d_call: NA
v_call: TRBV15
j_call: TRBJ1-6
cdr3_aa: CATQRGRGSPLHF
cdr3_nt: TGTGCCACTCAAAGGGGAAGGGGCTCACCCCTCCACTTT

clone_size: NA
d_call: NA
v_call: TRBV28
j_call: TRBJ1-3
cdr3_aa: CASSLPSRTSGNTIYF
cdr3_nt: TGTGCCAGCAGTTTGCCTTCTAGGACTTCTGGAAACACCATATATTTT

clone_size: NA
d_call: TRBD1
v_call: TRBV7-8
j_call: TRBJ1-2
cdr3_aa: CASSLVSSGTGSLVNYGYTF
cdr3_nt: TGTGCCAGCAGCTTAGTTTCCTCGGGGACAGGCAGTCTAGTTAACTATGGCTACACCTTC

clone_size: NA
d_call: TRBD2
v_call: TRBV20-1
j_call: TRBJ2-7
cdr3_aa: CSASGGDSYEQYF
cdr3_nt: TGCAGTGCCAGTGGGGGGGACTCCTACGAGCAGTACTTC

clone_size: NA
d_call: NA
v_call: TRBV4-2
j_call: TRBJ2-7
cdr3_aa: CASSQGISGYSYEQYF
cdr3_nt: TGTGCCAGCAGCCAGGGGATTAGCGGCTACTCCTACGAGCAGTACTTC

clone_size: NA
d_call: NA
v_call: TRBV5-5
j_call: TRBJ2-1
cdr3_aa: CASSLVDSGWNEQFF
cdr3_nt: TGTGCCAGCAGCTTGGTCGACAGCGGGTGGAATGAGCAGTTCTTC

clone_size: once
d_call: TRBD1
v_call: TRBV5-6
j_call: TRBJ1-1
cdr3_aa: CASSKDRVGTEAFF
cdr3_nt: TGTGCCAGCAGCAAGGACAGGGTCGGCACTGAAGCTTTCTTT

clone_size: NA
d_call: NA
v_call: TRBV24-1
j_call: TRBJ1-4
cdr3_aa: CATSDPGASGEKLFF
cdr3_nt: TGTGCCACCAGTGATCCAGGGGCGAGTGGGGAAAAACTGTTTTTT

clone_size: NA
d_call: NA
v_call: TRBV10-2
j_call: TRBJ2-7
cdr3_aa: CASSDRASFSYEQYF
cdr3_nt: TGCGCCAGCAGTGACAGGGCTTCCTTCTCCTACGAGCAGTACTTC

clone_size: NA
d_call: NA
v_call: TRBV6-2/TRBV6-3
j_call: TRBJ1-1
cdr3_aa: CASSLGEGWGNTEAFF
cdr3_nt: TGTGCCAGCAGTTTGGGAGAGGGATGGGGGAACACTGAAGCTTTCTTT

clone_size: NA
d_call: TRBD1
v_call: TRBV9
j_call: TRBJ2-7
cdr3_aa: CASSAGTGAPHEQYF
cdr3_nt: TGTGCCAGCAGCGCTGGGACAGGGGCCCCCCACGAGCAGTACTTC

clone_size: once
d_call: TRBD1
v_call: TRBV7-2
j_call: TRBJ1-2
cdr3_aa: CASSRDRQNYGYTF
cdr3_nt: TGTGCCAGCAGCAGGGACAGGCAAAACTATGGCTACACCTTC

clone_size: NA
d_call: NA
v_call: TRBV4-3
j_call: TRBJ1-4
cdr3_aa: CASSQDLTVLGKLFF
cdr3_nt: TGCGCCAGCAGCCAAGATTTGACAGTATTAGGAAAACTGTTTTTT

clone_size: once
d_call: TRBD2
v_call: TRBV11-3
j_call: TRBJ2-7
cdr3_aa: CASSSGLAGDYEQYF
cdr3_nt: TGTGCCAGCAGCTCGGGACTAGCGGGAGACTACGAGCAGTACTTC

clone_size: NA
d_call: TRBD2
v_call: TRBV2
j_call: TRBJ2-7
cdr3_aa: CATQLAVRYEQYF
cdr3_nt: TGTGCCACGCAACTAGCGGTACGCTACGAGCAGTACTTC

clone_size: NA
d_call: NA
v_call: TRBV2
j_call: TRBJ2-7
cdr3_aa: CASSEALWAVEYF
cdr3_nt: TGTGCCAGCAGTGAAGCCTTATGGGCAGTGGAGTACTTC

clone_size: NA
d_call: TRBD2
v_call: TRBV7-9
j_call: TRBJ2-7
cdr3_aa: CASSVGLAGNEQYF
cdr3_nt: TGTGCCAGCAGCGTGGGACTAGCGGGCAACGAGCAGTACTTC

clone_size: NA
d_call: NA
v_call: TRBV3-1/TRBV3-2
j_call: TRBJ1-4
cdr3_aa: CASSQEGREKLFF
cdr3_nt: TGTGCCAGCAGCCAAGAGGGCCGGGAAAAACTGTTTTTT

clone_size: NA
d_call: NA
v_call: TRBV7-9
j_call: TRBJ2-7
cdr3_aa: CASSSRHPSYEQYF
cdr3_nt: TGTGCCAGCAGCTCCCGACACCCCTCCTACGAGCAGTACTTC

clone_size: once
d_call: TRBD1
v_call: TRBV13
j_call: TRBJ2-7
cdr3_aa: CASSLDRGLYEQYF
cdr3_nt: TGTGCCAGCAGCCTGGACAGGGGATTATACGAGCAGTACTTC

clone_size: NA
d_call: NA
v_call: TRBV29-1
j_call: TRBJ1-1
cdr3_aa: CSTVLQGENTEAFF
cdr3_nt: TGCAGCACCGTACTACAGGGAGAAAACACTGAAGCTTTCTTT

clone_size: NA
d_call: NA
v_call: TRBV6-1
j_call: TRBJ2-5
cdr3_aa: CASSGTTQETQYF
cdr3_nt: TGTGCCAGCAGTGGGACTACCCAAGAGACCCAGTACTTC

clone_size: NA
d_call: TRBD2
v_call: TRBV5-4
j_call: TRBJ2-7
cdr3_aa: CASSPGTTKAYEQYF
cdr3_nt: TGTGCCAGCAGCCCCGGGACTACCAAGGCTTACGAGCAGTACTTC

clone_size: NA
d_call: TRBD1
v_call: TRBV5-4
j_call: TRBJ2-2
cdr3_aa: CASSLRNRGYTGELFF
cdr3_nt: TGTGCCAGCAGTCTTCGGAACAGGGGTTACACCGGGGAGCTGTTTTTT

clone_size: few
d_call: TRBD1
v_call: TRBV5-1
j_call: TRBJ2-7
cdr3_aa: CASSSPGQGYEQYF
cdr3_nt: TGCGCCAGCAGCTCCCCCGGACAGGGTTACGAGCAGTACTTC

clone_size: NA
d_call: TRBD2
v_call: TRBV5-4
j_call: TRBJ2-1
cdr3_aa: CASSTGLAGWDNEQFF
cdr3_nt: TGTGCCAGCAGTACCGGACTAGCGGGGTGGGACAATGAGCAGTTCTTC

clone_size: once
d_call: TRBD2
v_call: TRBV6-4
j_call: TRBJ2-3
cdr3_aa: CARLREGLSDTQYF
cdr3_nt: TGTGCCAGACTGCGGGAGGGCTTATCAGATACGCAGTATTTT

clone_size: NA
d_call: NA
v_call: TRBV7-8
j_call: TRBJ2-3
cdr3_aa: CASSLVLGEGTDTQYF
cdr3_nt: TGTGCCAGCAGCTTAGTATTAGGGGAGGGCACAGATACGCAGTATTTT

clone_size: NA
d_call: TRBD1
v_call: TRBV5-4
j_call: TRBJ2-7
cdr3_aa: CASSDRQGANEQYF
cdr3_nt: TGTGCCAGCAGCGACCGACAGGGGGCGAACGAGCAGTACTTC